This passage covers 26 T cell receptor beta chains from one sample sequenced in a study of human T cells and chemical hapten exposure. TCRdb recomputed calls from the RACE reads with MiXCR, one row per CDR3 protein. The profile shows about 120,000 distinct CDR3 sequences, around 11% of them singletons. The time point here: patch test 3, about 24 weeks after DPC sensitization. Treatment reported: therapeutic diphenylcyclopropenone sensitization with weekly scalp DPC. This sample comprised whole blood, obtained in connection with sensitization to the hapten diphenylcyclopropenone (DPC). All receptors derive from a woman aged 45-59 years with alopecia areata. Some clones in this sample may be carry-over from other donors' samples.

There are many counts of this clonotype. The chain joins TRBV28 to TRBJ2-7; unclear D gene. Germline assignment: CDR1 MDHEN and CDR2 SYDVKM. The CDR3 runs 15 residues. Trimming took 6 bases from V and 3 from J, leaving 18 bases between them. CDR3 DNA: TGTGCCAGCAGCCGAACTATATTATCCGGCTACGAGCAGTACTTC. As protein: CASSRTILSGYEQYF.

This clonotype was recorded a few times. This sequence joins TRBV10-3 and TRBJ1-2; TRBD1 agrees at 10 bases. Germline V gives CDR1 ENHRY, CDR2 SYGVKD. V lost 3 bases to trimming and J lost 8 bases; unmatched junction nucleotides: 3. This CDR3 has 13 amino acids. CDR3 nucleotide sequence: TGTGCCATCAGTGATGGGACAGGGGCGGGCTACACCTTC. Residues: CAISDGTGAGYTF.

Points on this clonotype: A much larger clonotype is one base distant, so this may be a read error. The rearrangement links TRBV6-5 to TRBJ2-3; the D gene is possibly TRBD1 (6 bases). Trimming removed 4 bases from V and 4 bases from J, with 12 bases in between. This CDR3 region has 14 residues. Germline CDR1 is MNHEY and CDR2 is SVGAGI. CDR3 DNA sequence: TGTGCCAGCAGTTCACACAACAGGGCAGATACGCAGTATTTT. It yields the protein CASSSHNRADTQYF.

In this sample, this clonotype turned up a few times. The chain uses TRBV5-4 and TRBJ1-2; 7 bases are a match to TRBD1. The length of the CDR3 is 14 residues. The V segment lost 1 base and the J segment 4 bases; nucleotides outside the gene matches: 4. CDR1 and CDR2 (germline): SGHNT, YYREEE (reference sequence). CDR3 bases: TGTGCCAGCAGCTTGTCCAGGGGGGGCTATGGCTACACCTTC. It encodes CASSLSRGGYGYTF.

The rearrangement links TRBV9 to TRBJ2-5; TRBD1 matches at 7 bases. The CDR3 length is 13 residues. The germline gives CDR1 SGDLS, CDR2 YYNGEE. The junction had 5 bases not matched to a gene; V was cut back by 3 bases and J by 6 bases. The CDR3 spells CASSGPGGQTQYF. In DNA, the CDR3 is TGTGCCAGCAGCGGTCCAGGGGGTCAGACCCAGTACTTC.

This clonotype was found a few times. The chain joins TRBV4-3 to TRBJ2-3; possibly TRBD2 for D (6 bases). V was pared by 0 bases and J by 2 bases, with 21 bases between. CDR1 LGHNA and CDR2 YSLEER come from the germline V gene. CDR3 length: 19 residues. The CDR3: CASSQDRELLPLSTDTQYF. In DNA, the CDR3 is TGCGCCAGCAGCCAAGACCGGGAGCTGCTTCCTCTTTCCACAGATACGCAGTATTTT.

The rearrangement links TRBV28 to TRBJ2-7, with unresolved D. CDR3 length equals 14 residues. Between the trimmed V and J ends, which lost 1 base and 3 bases, there was a span of 10 bases. Per germline, CDR1 MDHEN and CDR2 SYDVKM. The CDR3 spells CASSLLAPNYEQYF. CDR3 coding DNA: TGTGCCAGCAGTTTATTAGCACCCAACTACGAGCAGTACTTC. Using reference TRBV28 and TRBJ2-7 for the parts outside the CDR3, the full variable domain is DVKVTQSSRYLVKRTGEKVFLECVQDMDHENMFWYRQDPGLGLRLIYFSYDVKMKEKGDIPEGYSVSREKKERFSLILESASTNQTSMYLCASSLLAPNYEQYFGPGTRLTVT.

This clonotype was observed a few times. The chain carries TRBV29-1 and TRBJ1-5, with D unresolved. Germline CDR1 reads SQVTM; CDR2 reads ANQGSEA. CDR3 length: 15 amino acids. V was trimmed by 4 bases and J by 3 bases, leaving 16 bases between them. CDR3 sequence (DNA): TGCAGCGTTGCAGCCCCCTTGACGGTCAATCAGCCCCAGCATTTT. Encoded protein: CSVAAPLTVNQPQHF.

This sequence joins TRBV13 and TRBJ2-7; 7 nucleotides align to TRBD1. The germline gives CDR1 PRHDT, CDR2 FYEKMQ (reference sequence). With V trimmed by 0 bases and J by 5 bases, 10 bases remained unmatched. The CDR3 runs to 16 residues. In nucleotides, the CDR3 is TGTGCCAGCAGCTTAGGCCCGTGGACAGGCTGGGACGAGCAGTACTTC. Protein product: CASSLGPWTGWDEQYF.

This clonotype showed up many times. The rearrangement joins TRBV3-1 to TRBJ1-5; unclear D gene. Between the trimmed V and J ends, which lost 1 base and 3 bases, there was a span of 10 bases. The CDR3 is 15 residues long. Germline CDR1 is LGHDT and CDR2 is YNNKEL (reference sequence). CDR3 region: CASSQGTDTNQPQHF. CDR3 coding DNA: TGTGCCAGCAGCCAAGGGACCGACACCAATCAGCCCCAGCATTTT.

CDR3 in amino acids: CASSPWTGADTQYF. CDR3 nucleotides: TGTGCCAGCAGCCCCTGGACAGGGGCAGATACGCAGTATTTT. The rearrangement links TRBV7-9 to TRBJ2-3; 9 nucleotides match TRBD1. CDR3 size: 14 residues. Germline values: CDR1 SEHNR, CDR2 FQNEAQ (reference sequence). The V gene end was trimmed by 5 bases and the J gene end by 4 bases; junction bases not matched to a gene: 4.

The chain recombines TRBV10-3 with TRBJ1-3; 7 positions match TRBD1. The V and J ends lost 6 bases and 4 bases, in that order; junction bases with no gene match: 6. Germline-derived CDR1 and CDR2 are ENHRY and SYGVKD. The CDR3 contains 14 residues. For the CDR3, the DNA is TGTGCCATCAGCTCTACAGGGGTAGGAAACACCATATATTTT. This sequence encodes CAISSTGVGNTIYF.

There are many counts of this clonotype. The V call is TRBV7-9, the J call TRBJ1-1, with TRBD1 identical over 10 bases. V lost 8 bases and J lost 2; bases outside the gene matches: 2. This CDR3 contains 13 residues. The germline V gene has CDR1 SEHNR and CDR2 FQNEAQ (reference sequence). This chain's CDR3 is CASGDRGNTEAFF. CDR3 nucleotide sequence: TGTGCCAGCGGGGACAGGGGAAACACTGAAGCTTTCTTT.

A few counts support this clonotype. The chain is built from TRBV12-3 or TRBV12-4 and TRBJ1-3, with D possibly TRBD1 on 5 matching bases. This CDR3 spans 13 amino acids. The V end was cut by 3 bases, the J end by 8 bases, with 11 bases between. The CDR3 coding sequence is TGTGCCAGCAGTTTCGCCAGGGCTGACACCATATATTTT. As protein: CASSFARADTIYF.

This clonotype was seen many times. The rearrangement links TRBV6-6 to TRBJ1-4; the match to TRBD1 covers 12 bases. The CDR3 has 15 residues. The germline CDR1 and CDR2 sequences are MNHNY and SVGAGI (reference sequence). Trimming took 5 bases from V and 8 from J; bases not matched to a gene: 6. This CDR3 reads CASSLRGTGGEKLFF. The CDR3, as DNA: TGTGCCAGCAGTCTCCGCGGGACAGGGGGCGAAAAACTGTTTTTT.

The CDR3 is CSAELGQGPLHF. The CDR3 nucleotides read TGCAGTGCGGAGTTGGGTCAGGGGCCCCTCCACTTT. The chain uses TRBV20-1 and TRBJ1-6; weak D call: TRBD1 (6 bases). V lost 6 bases to trimming and J lost 13 bases, with 16 bases between them. Germline V CDR1 and CDR2: DFQATT, SNEGSKA (reference sequence). CDR3 length: 12 amino acids.

This clonotype has more than one count but fewer than ten. The rearrangement links TRBV29-1 to TRBJ1-5, with D perhaps TRBD1 (5 bases). The CDR3 spans 13 residues. The V gene lost 6 bases and the J gene lost 2 bases, with 11 bases spanning the gap. The germline V gene encodes CDR1 SQVTM and CDR2 ANQGSEA. The CDR3 DNA follows: TGCAGCGTCTCGCTGGGGGGCAATCAGCCCCAGCATTTT. Protein: CSVSLGGNQPQHF. The variable domain in full, completed from reference TRBV29-1 and TRBJ1-5, reads SAVISQKPSRDICQRGTSLTIQCQVDSQVTMMFWYRQQPGQSLTLIATANQGSEATYESGFVIDKFPISRPNLTFSTLTVSNMSPEDSSIYLCSVSLGGNQPQHFGDGTRLSIL.

This rearrangement joins TRBV23-1 to TRBJ2-7; possible D gene TRBD1, 5 bases. TRBV23-1 qualifies as an ORF whose function is uncertain. Deletions cut 2 bases from V and 2 bases from J, with 7 bases between. The CDR3 consists of 13 residues. The chain's CDR3 is CASSQDSAYEQYF. The CDR3, as DNA: TGCGCCAGCAGTCAAGACAGTGCCTACGAGCAGTACTTC.

The rearrangement links TRBV5-1 to TRBJ2-5, with 9 bases lining up with TRBD1. The CDR3 runs 15 residues. With 4 bases clipped from V and 5 bases from J, the junction kept 9 bases outside the gene matches. Germline CDR1 is SGHRS and CDR2 is YFSETQ. DNA of the CDR3: TGCGCCAGCAGCAGGATCCGGGACAGGGAGGAGACCCAGTACTTC. Translation gives CASSRIRDREETQYF.

This clonotype came up many times. The rearrangement links TRBV4-3 to TRBJ2-2; D remains unclear. From germline, CDR1 is LGHNA and CDR2 YSLEER. The CDR3 runs 16 residues. Trimming shortened V by 0 bases and J by 4 bases, and 12 bases separated the two germline ends. The CDR3 bases are TGCGCCAGCAGCCAAGATACCAGCGTGGGCACCGGGGAGCTGTTTTTT. Protein: CASSQDTSVGTGELFF.

This clonotype was seen repeatedly, ten times or more. The rearrangement uses TRBV6-6 and TRBJ2-3, with 7 bases that match TRBD2. The CDR3 is made up of 14 amino acids. V gave up 6 bases and J gave up 2 bases; unmatched junction bases: 5. Germline CDR1 and CDR2: MNHNY and SVGAGI (reference sequence). The CDR3 is CASSWTSPTDTQYF. The CDR3 DNA reads TGTGCCAGCAGCTGGACTAGTCCCACAGATACGCAGTATTTT.

This clonotype has just a few counts. This chain uses TRBV4-3 with TRBJ2-7, with D tentatively TRBD2 (5 bases). This CDR3 region has 14 residues. Trimming left V 1 base short and J 3 bases short, with 10 bases between. The germline gives CDR1 LGHNA, CDR2 YSLEER. This CDR3 is CASSQGVGGYEQYF. DNA for the CDR3: TGCGCCAGCAGCCAAGGGGTCGGAGGCTACGAGCAGTACTTC.

This clonotype was observed a few times. The J gene is TRBJ1-6, the V gene TRBV4-2; TRBD1 matches at 8 bases. Germline assignment: CDR1 LGHNA and CDR2 YNFKEQ. The CDR3 totals 17 residues. Trimming took 4 bases from V and 5 from J; bases not matched to a gene: 10. The CDR3 nucleotides are TGTGCCAGCAGCCTACCACGGACAGGGAGTAATAATTCACCCCTCCACTTT. This encodes CASSLPRTGSNNSPLHF.

The rearrangement links TRBV6-2 or TRBV6-3 to TRBJ2-1, with 11 bases identical to TRBD2. Germline assignment: CDR1 MNHEY and CDR2 SVGEGT. The V segment lost 8 bases and the J segment 8 bases; nucleotides outside the gene matches: 8. This CDR3 region has 14 residues. CDR3 region: CASRAASGRYEQFF. The CDR3, as DNA: TGTGCCAGCCGAGCGGCTAGCGGGAGGTATGAGCAGTTCTTC.

This rearrangement joins TRBV12-3 or TRBV12-4 to TRBJ2-7; D is perhaps TRBD2 (6 bases). V lost 8 bases, J lost 7 bases, and 12 bases lay in between. The length of the CDR3 is 11 residues. The CDR3 bases are TGTGCCAGCGGGACTCCCTTGGAGCAGTACTTC. Amino acids: CASGTPLEQYF.

The chain uses TRBV12-3 or TRBV12-4 and TRBJ2-7; a possible D gene is TRBD2 (6 bases). Trimming cost V 6 bases and J 6 bases, with 15 bases left between them. There are 13 residues in the CDR3. CDR3 residues: CASSHRGFGEQYF. The CDR3 nucleotides are TGTGCCAGCAGCCACCGGGGGTTTGGCGAGCAGTACTTC.